This paragraph covers one TCR beta chain sequence. Its cognate antigen is unknown. The entry originates in a study of CD8 T cells in Susac syndrome. CD8+ and CD4+ T cells from blood underwent TCR beta sequencing, which was carried out in a high-throughput format. TEMRA cells were FACS-enriched, while CD8+ and CD4+ T cells were negatively isolated. RNA was extracted with the RNeasy kit, and a quantity of roughly 0.5 to 1 ug was reverse transcribed using random hexamers. By means of immunoSEQ multiplex PCR, TCR beta CDR3 spanning 54 Vbeta and 13 Jbeta underwent amplification. Each CDR3 protein is one row after TCRdb ran MiXCR on the immunoSEQ multiplex PCR reads. The data contain about 130,000 distinct CDR3 sequences, about 90% of them singletons. Study-wide results and caveats: The TCR sequencing and HLA analysis in the study involved a relatively small number of individuals, as the study acknowledged.

Sequencing was carried out using CD8+ T cells from PBMCs. The sequence came from a human donor with multiple sclerosis.

CDR3 DNA: TGCAGTGCTCCCAGGGGGAACACTGAAGCTTTCTTT. Translating it yields CSAPRGNTEAFF. This chain uses TRBV20-1 with TRBJ1-1; D might be TRBD1 (6 bases). Trimming removed 5 bases at V and 1 base at J, with 8 bases between. The germline gives CDR1 DFQATT, CDR2 SNEGSKA (reference sequence). The CDR3 has 12 residues.